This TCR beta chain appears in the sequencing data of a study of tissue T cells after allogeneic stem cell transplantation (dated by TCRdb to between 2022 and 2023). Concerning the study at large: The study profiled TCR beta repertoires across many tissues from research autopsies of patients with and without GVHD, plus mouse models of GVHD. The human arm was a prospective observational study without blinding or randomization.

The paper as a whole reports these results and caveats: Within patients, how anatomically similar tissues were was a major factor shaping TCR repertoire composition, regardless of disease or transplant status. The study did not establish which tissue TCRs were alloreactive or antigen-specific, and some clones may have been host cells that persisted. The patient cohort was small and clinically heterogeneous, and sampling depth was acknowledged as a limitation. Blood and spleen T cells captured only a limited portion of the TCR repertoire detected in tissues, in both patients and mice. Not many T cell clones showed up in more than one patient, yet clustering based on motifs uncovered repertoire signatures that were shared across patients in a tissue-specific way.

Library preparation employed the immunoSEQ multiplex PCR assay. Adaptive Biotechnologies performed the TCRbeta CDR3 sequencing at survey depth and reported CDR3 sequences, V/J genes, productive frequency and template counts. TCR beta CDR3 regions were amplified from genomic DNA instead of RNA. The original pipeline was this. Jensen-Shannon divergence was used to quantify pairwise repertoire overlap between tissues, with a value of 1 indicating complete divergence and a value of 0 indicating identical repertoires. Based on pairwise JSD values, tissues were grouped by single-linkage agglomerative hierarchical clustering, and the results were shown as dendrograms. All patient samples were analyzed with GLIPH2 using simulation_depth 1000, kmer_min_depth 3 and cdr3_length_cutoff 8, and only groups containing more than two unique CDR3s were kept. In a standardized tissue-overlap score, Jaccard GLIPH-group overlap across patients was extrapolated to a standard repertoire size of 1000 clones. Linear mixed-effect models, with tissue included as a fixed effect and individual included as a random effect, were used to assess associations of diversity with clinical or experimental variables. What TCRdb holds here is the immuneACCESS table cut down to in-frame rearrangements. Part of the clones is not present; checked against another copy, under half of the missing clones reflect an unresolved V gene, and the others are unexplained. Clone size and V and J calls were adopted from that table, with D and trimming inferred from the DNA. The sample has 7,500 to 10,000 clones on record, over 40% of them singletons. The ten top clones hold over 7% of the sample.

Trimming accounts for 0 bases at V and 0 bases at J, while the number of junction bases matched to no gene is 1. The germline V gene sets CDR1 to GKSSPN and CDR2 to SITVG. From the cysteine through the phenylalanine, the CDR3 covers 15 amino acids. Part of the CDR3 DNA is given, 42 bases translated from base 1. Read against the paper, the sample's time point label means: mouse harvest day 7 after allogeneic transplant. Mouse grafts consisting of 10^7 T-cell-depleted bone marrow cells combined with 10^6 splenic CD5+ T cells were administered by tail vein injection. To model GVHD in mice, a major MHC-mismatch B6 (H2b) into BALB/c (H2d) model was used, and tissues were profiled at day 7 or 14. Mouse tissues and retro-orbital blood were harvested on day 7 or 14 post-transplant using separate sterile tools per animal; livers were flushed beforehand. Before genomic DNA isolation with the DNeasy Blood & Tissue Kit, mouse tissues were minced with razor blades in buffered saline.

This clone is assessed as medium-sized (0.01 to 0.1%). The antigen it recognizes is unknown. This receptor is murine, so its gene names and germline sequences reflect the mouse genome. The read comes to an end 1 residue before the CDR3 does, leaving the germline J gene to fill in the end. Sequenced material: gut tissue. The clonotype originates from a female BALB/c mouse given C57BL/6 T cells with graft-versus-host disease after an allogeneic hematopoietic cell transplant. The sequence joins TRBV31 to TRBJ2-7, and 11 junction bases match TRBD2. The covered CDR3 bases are TGTGCCTGGAGTCTACTGGGGGGGCGCTCCTATGAACAGTAC. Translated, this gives CAWSLLGGRSYEQY. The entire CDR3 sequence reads CAWSLLGGRSYEQYF.